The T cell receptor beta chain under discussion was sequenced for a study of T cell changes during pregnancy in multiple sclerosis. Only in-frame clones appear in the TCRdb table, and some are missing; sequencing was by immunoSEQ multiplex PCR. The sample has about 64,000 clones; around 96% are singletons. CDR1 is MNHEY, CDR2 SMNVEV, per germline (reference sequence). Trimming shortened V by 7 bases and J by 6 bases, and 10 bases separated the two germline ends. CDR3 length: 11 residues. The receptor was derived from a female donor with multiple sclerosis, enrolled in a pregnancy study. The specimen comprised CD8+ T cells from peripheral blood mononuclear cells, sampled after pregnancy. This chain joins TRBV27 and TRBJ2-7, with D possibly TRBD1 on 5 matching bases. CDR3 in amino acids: CASISGLEQYF. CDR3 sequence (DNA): TGTGCCAGCATATCAGGGCTCGAGCAGTACTTC.